This T cell receptor beta chain was recovered during a study of shared clonotypes between healthy human individuals. V dropped 2 bases and J dropped 3 bases, with 10 bases sitting between them. Germline-derived CDR1 and CDR2 are SGHNT and YYREEE (reference sequence). This CDR3 is built from 14 residues. It was across several immunoSEQ plates that each subset's genomic DNA was evenly split. Using immunoSEQ multiplex PCR, the repertoire was profiled, and TCRdb retains in-frame clones only, with some absent. In the table there are 2 million to 2.5 million clones, 90% to 97% of which are singletons. The receptor's source is a man aged 18-30 years in good health. The J gene is TRBJ2-3, the V gene TRBV5-4, with D tentatively TRBD1 or TRBD2 (5 bases each). Sequencing was carried out using naive CD4+ T cells sorted from blood. Subset given: CD45RA+ positively selected. The CDR3 DNA is TGTGCCAGCAGCTTCGGGGCGGATACAGATACGCAGTATTTT. It specifies CASSFGADTDTQYF.